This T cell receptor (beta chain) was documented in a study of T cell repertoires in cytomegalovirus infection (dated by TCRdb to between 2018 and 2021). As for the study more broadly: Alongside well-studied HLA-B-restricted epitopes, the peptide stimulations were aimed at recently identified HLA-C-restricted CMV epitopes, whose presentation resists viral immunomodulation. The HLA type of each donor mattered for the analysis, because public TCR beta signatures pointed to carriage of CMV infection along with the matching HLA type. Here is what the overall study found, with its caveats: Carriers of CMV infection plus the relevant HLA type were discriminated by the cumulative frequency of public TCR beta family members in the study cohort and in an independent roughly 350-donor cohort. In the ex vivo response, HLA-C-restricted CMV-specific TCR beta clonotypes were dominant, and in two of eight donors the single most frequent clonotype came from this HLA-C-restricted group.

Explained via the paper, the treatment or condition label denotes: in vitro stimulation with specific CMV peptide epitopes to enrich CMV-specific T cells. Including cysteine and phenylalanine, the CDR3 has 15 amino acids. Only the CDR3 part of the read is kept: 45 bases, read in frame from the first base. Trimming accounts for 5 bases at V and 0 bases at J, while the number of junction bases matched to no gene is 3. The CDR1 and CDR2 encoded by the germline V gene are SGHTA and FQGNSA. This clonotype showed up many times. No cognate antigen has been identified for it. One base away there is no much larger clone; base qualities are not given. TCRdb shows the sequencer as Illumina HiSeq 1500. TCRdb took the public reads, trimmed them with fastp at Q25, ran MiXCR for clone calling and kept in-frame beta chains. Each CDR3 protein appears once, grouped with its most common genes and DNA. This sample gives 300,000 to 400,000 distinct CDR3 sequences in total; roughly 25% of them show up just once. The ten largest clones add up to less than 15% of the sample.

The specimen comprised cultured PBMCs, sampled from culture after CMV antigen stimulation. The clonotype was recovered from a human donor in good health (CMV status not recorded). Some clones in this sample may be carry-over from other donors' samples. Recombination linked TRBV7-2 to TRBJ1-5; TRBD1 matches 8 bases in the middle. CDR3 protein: CASSRQGTSNQPQHF. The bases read TGTGCCAGCAGCCGACAGGGGACTAGCAATCAGCCCCAGCATTTT.